This TCR beta chain was identified during a study of blood T cell repertoires in COVID-19. Study background: The origin of the acute and convalescent COVID-19 samples was the United States, Italy and Spain. The cDNA or gDNA used as material had been derived from T cells, B-cell-depleted T cells, or PBMCs.

TCRdb keeps only in-frame clones here, not all; method: immunoSEQ multiplex PCR. The repertoire holds about 120,000 clones, with roughly 89% as singletons. V was pared by 1 base and J by 4 bases, with 10 bases between. This CDR3 is 15 amino acids long. Germline V gene lookup returns CDR1 KGHSH and CDR2 LQKENI. The chain combines TRBV18 with TRBJ2-2, with D possibly being TRBD2 (5 bases). The TCR sequence derives from a man aged 35 to 55 with acute or convalescent COVID-19. Sequencing used peripheral blood. CDR3 DNA sequence: TGTGCCAGCTCACCACTCCAAGAGGGCACCGGGGAGCTGTTTTTT. Its protein product is CASSPLQEGTGELFF.